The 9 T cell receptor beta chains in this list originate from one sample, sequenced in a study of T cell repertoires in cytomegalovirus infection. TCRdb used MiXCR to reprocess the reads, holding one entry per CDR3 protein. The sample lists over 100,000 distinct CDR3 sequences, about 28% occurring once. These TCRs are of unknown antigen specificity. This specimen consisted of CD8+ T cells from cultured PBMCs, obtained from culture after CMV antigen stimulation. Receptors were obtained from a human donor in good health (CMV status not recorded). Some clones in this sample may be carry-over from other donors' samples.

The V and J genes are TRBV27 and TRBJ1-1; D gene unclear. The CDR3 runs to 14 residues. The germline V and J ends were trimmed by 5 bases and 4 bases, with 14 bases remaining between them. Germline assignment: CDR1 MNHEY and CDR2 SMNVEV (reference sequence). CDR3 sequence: CASSPSGLGTEAFF. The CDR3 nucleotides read TGTGCCAGCAGTCCCTCAGGCTTGGGCACTGAAGCTTTCTTT.

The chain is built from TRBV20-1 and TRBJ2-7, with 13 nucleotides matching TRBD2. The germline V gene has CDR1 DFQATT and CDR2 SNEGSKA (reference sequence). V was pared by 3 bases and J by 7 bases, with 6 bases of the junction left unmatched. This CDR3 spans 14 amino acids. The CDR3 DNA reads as TGCAGTGCTAGTCAGGGACTAGCGGGGATGGAGCAGTACTTC. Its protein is CSASQGLAGMEQYF.

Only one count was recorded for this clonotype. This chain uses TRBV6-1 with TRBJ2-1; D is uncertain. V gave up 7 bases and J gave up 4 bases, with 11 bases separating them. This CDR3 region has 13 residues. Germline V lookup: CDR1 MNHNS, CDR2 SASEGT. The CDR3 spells CASIRADYNEQFF. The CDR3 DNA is TGTGCCAGCATTCGGGCGGATTACAATGAGCAGTTCTTC.

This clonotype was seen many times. The CDR3 region has the DNA TGTGCCAGTAACAGGGGGACAGATACGCAGTATTTT. Amino acid sequence: CASNRGTDTQYF. The V call is TRBV19, the J call TRBJ2-3, with 8 bases aligning to TRBD1. V dropped 7 bases and J dropped 3; count of bases not matched to a gene: 0. Germline values: CDR1 LNHDA, CDR2 SQIVND (reference sequence). CDR3 length: 12 residues.

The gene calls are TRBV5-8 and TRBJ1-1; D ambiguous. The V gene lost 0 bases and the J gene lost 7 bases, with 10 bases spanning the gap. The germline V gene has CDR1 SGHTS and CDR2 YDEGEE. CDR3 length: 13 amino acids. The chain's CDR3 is CASSLGTFYEAFF. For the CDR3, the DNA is TGTGCCAGCAGCTTGGGGACCTTTTATGAAGCTTTCTTT.

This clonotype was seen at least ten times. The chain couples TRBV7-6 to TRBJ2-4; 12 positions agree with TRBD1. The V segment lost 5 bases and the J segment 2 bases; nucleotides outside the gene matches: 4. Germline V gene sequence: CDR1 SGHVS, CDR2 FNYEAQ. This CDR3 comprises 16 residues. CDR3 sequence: CASSPGQGATKNIQYF. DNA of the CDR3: TGTGCCAGCAGCCCGGGACAGGGGGCGACCAAAAACATTCAGTACTTC.

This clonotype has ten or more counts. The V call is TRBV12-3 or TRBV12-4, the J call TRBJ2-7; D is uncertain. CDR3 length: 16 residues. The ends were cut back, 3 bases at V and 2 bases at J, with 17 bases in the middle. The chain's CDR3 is CASSFEAGRRPYEQYF. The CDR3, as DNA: TGTGCCAGCAGTTTTGAGGCAGGTAGGAGACCCTACGAGCAGTACTTC.

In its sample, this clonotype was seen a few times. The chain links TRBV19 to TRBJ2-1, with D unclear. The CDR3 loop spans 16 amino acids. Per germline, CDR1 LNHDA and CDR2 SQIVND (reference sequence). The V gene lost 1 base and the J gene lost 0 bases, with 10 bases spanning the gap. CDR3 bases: TGTGCCAGTAGTATAGGTTCAGATCCCTCCTACAATGAGCAGTTCTTC. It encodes CASSIGSDPSYNEQFF.

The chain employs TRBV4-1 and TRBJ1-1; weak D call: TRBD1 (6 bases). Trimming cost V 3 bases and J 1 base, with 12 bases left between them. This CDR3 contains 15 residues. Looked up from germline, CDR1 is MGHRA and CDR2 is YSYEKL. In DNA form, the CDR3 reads TGCGCCAGCAGCCACCAAGCAGGGGCGAACACTGAAGCTTTCTTT. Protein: CASSHQAGANTEAFF.